This TCR beta chain was captured in a study of pediatric ulcerative colitis. During colonoscopy, one to two rectal pinch biopsies were collected. This was a survey-level run. Measured with immunoSEQ multiplex PCR; TCRdb has only the in-frame clones, and not every one. The sample consists of 36,000 or so clones, 73% of them appearing once. The sample consisted of gut tissue. This receptor was taken from a boy aged 5 to 17 with moderate ulcerative colitis.

The CDR3 reads CASSQDRNEQYF. The CDR3 nucleotides are TGCGCCAGCAGTCAGGACAGGAACGAGCAGTACTTC. J is TRBJ2-7 and V is TRBV5-1, with 7 bases fitting TRBD1. The CDR3 is 12 residues long. With V trimmed by 5 bases and J by 5 bases, 4 bases remained unmatched. Germline loops: CDR1 SGHRS, CDR2 YFSETQ.